The rows below give T cell receptor beta chains drawn from one sample of a study of T cell responses to AZD1222 COVID-19 vaccine. Method: immunoSEQ multiplex PCR; TCRdb's copy keeps in-frame clones and lacks some. The sample consists of tens of thousands of clones, roughly 87% of them appearing once. The sample here was peripheral blood, taken on day 0 of AZD1222 vaccination. The receptors shown here come from an adult in good health. CDR3s include the opening cysteine and the closing phenylalanine or tryptophan. The order of the fields is V gene, J gene, D gene, clone size, CDR3 DNA, CDR3 protein. The D gene is left open where the match is weak. Where a row states a size, it is once, few, many or the class of an expanded clone; other rows omit it.

V: TRBV6-5; J: TRBJ2-7; D: TRBD1; size: once; DNA: TGTGCCAGCAGCCGGGACAGGGGGCGAAACTACGAGCAGTACTTC; CDR3: CASSRDRGRNYEQYF
V: TRBV5-1; J: TRBJ2-2; D: -; size: -; DNA: TGCGCCAGCAGCCCCGCGGCGCGGACCGGGGAGCTGTTTTTT; CDR3: CASSPAARTGELFF
V: TRBV3-1/TRBV3-2; J: TRBJ2-2; D: TRBD2; size: -; DNA: TGTGCCAGCAGCCACTCCGGGACTACTAACACCGGGGAGCTGTTTTTT; CDR3: CASSHSGTTNTGELFF
V: TRBV27; J: TRBJ2-5; D: TRBD2; size: once; DNA: TGTGCCAGCTCATCGGGACTAGCGGGGGCGGGGGGGACCCAGTACTTC; CDR3: CASSSGLAGAGGTQYF
V: TRBV7-9; J: TRBJ2-1; D: TRBD2; size: -; DNA: TGTGCCAGCAGCTTAGCGACCCTAGCGGGAAACAATGAGCAGTTCTTC; CDR3: CASSLATLAGNNEQFF
V: TRBV3-1/TRBV3-2; J: TRBJ1-1; D: -; size: -; DNA: TGTGCCAGCAGCCAAGGAGCTCCGACAGTTGGGACTGAAGCTTTCTTT; CDR3: CASSQGAPTVGTEAFF
V: TRBV9; J: TRBJ1-4; D: -; size: -; DNA: TGTGCCAGCAGCGTAGAGGACAGAAATGAAAAACTGTTTTTT; CDR3: CASSVEDRNEKLFF
V: TRBV5-4; J: TRBJ2-2; D: TRBD1; size: -; DNA: TGTGCCAGCAGCTCCGGACAGGGGAGAACCGGGGAGCTGTTTTTT; CDR3: CASSSGQGRTGELFF
V: TRBV12-3/TRBV12-4; J: TRBJ1-2; D: -; size: -; DNA: TGTGCCAGCAGTTTAGGGACTCGTTCTGGCTACACCTTC; CDR3: CASSLGTRSGYTF
V: TRBV18; J: TRBJ2-1; D: -; size: -; DNA: TGTGCCAGCTCACCACAGGGGGATGAGCAGTTCTTC; CDR3: CASSPQGDEQFF
V: TRBV20-1; J: TRBJ1-2; D: -; size: -; DNA: TGCAGTGCTAGAGGGGTGGGGCCCGCCTTC; CDR3: CSARGVGPAF
V: TRBV5-4; J: TRBJ1-2; D: -; size: -; DNA: TGTGCCAGCAGCTCAGCGGGGCAGGGCCCTTACTATGGCTACACCTTC; CDR3: CASSSAGQGPYYGYTF
V: TRBV10-3; J: TRBJ2-1; D: TRBD2; size: -; DNA: TGTGCCATCAGTGAAAGGTGGCTAGCGGGAGACACCTCCTACAATGAGCAGTTCTTC; CDR3: CAISERWLAGDTSYNEQFF
V: TRBV7-2; J: TRBJ2-1; D: TRBD2; size: -; DNA: TGTGCCACTCTAAGGACTAGCGGGAGTAATGAGCAGTTCTTC; CDR3: CATLRTSGSNEQFF
V: TRBV27; J: TRBJ2-3; D: TRBD1; size: -; DNA: TGTGCCAGCAGAGGACAGGACACAGATACGCAGTATTTT; CDR3: CASRGQDTDTQYF
V: TRBV10-3; J: TRBJ2-5; D: TRBD2; size: -; DNA: TGTGCCATCAGTAGCCCAGCGGGGGGTACGGAGACCCAGTACTTC; CDR3: CAISSPAGGTETQYF
V: TRBV6-5; J: TRBJ2-7; D: TRBD1; size: -; DNA: TGTGCCAGCAGTTACCGTTTCCGGACAGGGGCCTACGAGCAGTACTTC; CDR3: CASSYRFRTGAYEQYF
V: TRBV5-1; J: TRBJ1-2; D: TRBD1; size: -; DNA: TGCGCCAGCAGCCCGGGACAGCTAGCCAACTATGGCTACACCTTC; CDR3: CASSPGQLANYGYTF
V: TRBV6-2/TRBV6-3; J: TRBJ1-2; D: -; size: -; DNA: TGTGCCAGCAGTTACAGGTCCCGGGGAAACTATGGCTACACCTTC; CDR3: CASSYRSRGNYGYTF
V: TRBV5-6; J: TRBJ1-5; D: -; size: -; DNA: TGTGCCAGCACCGCCGGTCTCTCGGCGGATCAGCCCCAGCATTTT; CDR3: CASTAGLSADQPQHF
V: TRBV7-2; J: TRBJ2-1; D: -; size: -; DNA: TGTGCCAGCAGCCCGCCTGTCAATGAGCAGTTCTTC; CDR3: CASSPPVNEQFF
V: TRBV9; J: TRBJ2-2; D: -; size: few; DNA: TGTGCCAGCAGCCCGCGAAGACAGGACACCGGGGAGCTGTTTTTT; CDR3: CASSPRRQDTGELFF
V: TRBV15; J: TRBJ1-2; D: TRBD1; size: few; DNA: TGTGCCACCAGCAGAGAGGGACAGCCCTATTCCTCCTATGGCTACACCTTC; CDR3: CATSREGQPYSSYGYTF
V: TRBV21-1; J: TRBJ2-7; D: -; size: -; DNA: TGTGCCAGCAGCAAAGAGTCCAGGTGTGACGAGCAGTACTTC; CDR3: CASSKESRCDEQYF
V: TRBV5-1; J: TRBJ1-1; D: -; size: -; DNA: TGCGCCAGCAGCTTGAATATTAACACTGAAGCTTTCTTT; CDR3: CASSLNINTEAFF
V: TRBV5-6; J: TRBJ2-1; D: TRBD2; size: once; DNA: TGTGCCAGCAGCTTGGACCCCGGGGGGTCCTACAATGAGCAGTTCTTC; CDR3: CASSLDPGGSYNEQFF
V: TRBV29-1; J: TRBJ2-5; D: -; size: -; DNA: TGCAGCGTGGAGAGGGACCTCCAAGAGACCCAGTACTTC; CDR3: CSVERDLQETQYF
V: TRBV7-7; J: TRBJ2-5; D: -; size: -; DNA: TGTGCCAGCAGCTTCCAGGGGACTGGGACCCAGTACTTC; CDR3: CASSFQGTGTQYF
V: TRBV6-2/TRBV6-3; J: TRBJ1-5; D: -; size: -; DNA: TGTGCCAGCAGTTGGGACGGCCCCCATCAGCCCCAGCATTTT; CDR3: CASSWDGPHQPQHF
V: TRBV4-1; J: TRBJ2-7; D: TRBD1; size: once; DNA: TGCGCCAGCAGCCAAGATGAGAACAGGGGGCGGAACGAGCAGTACTTC; CDR3: CASSQDENRGRNEQYF
V: TRBV28; J: TRBJ1-4; D: TRBD1; size: -; DNA: TGTGCCAGCAGAGGGGGACAGGGGGTTGAAAAACTGTTTTTT; CDR3: CASRGGQGVEKLFF
V: TRBV9; J: TRBJ1-6; D: TRBD1; size: -; DNA: TGTGCCAGCAGCGTAGCAGGGGGGAATTCACCCCTCCACTTT; CDR3: CASSVAGGNSPLHF
V: TRBV18; J: TRBJ1-5; D: -; size: -; DNA: TGTGCCAGCTCACGGGCCAGCCCTCAGCCCCAGCATTTT; CDR3: CASSRASPQPQHF
V: TRBV10-3; J: TRBJ2-7; D: -; size: -; DNA: TGTGCCATCAGTGAATATGGCTCCTACGAGCAGTACTTC; CDR3: CAISEYGSYEQYF
V: TRBV5-6; J: TRBJ2-7; D: -; size: -; DNA: TGTGCCAGCAGCTTGGAAGAGGGAAACTACGAGCAGTACTTC; CDR3: CASSLEEGNYEQYF
V: TRBV4-2; J: TRBJ2-2; D: -; size: -; DNA: TGTGCCAGCAGCCAAGATCCCCGGGGCTACCGGCGGGGCGGGGAGCTGTTTTTT; CDR3: CASSQDPRGYRRGGELFF
V: TRBV3-1/TRBV3-2; J: TRBJ1-3; D: TRBD1; size: -; DNA: TGTGCCAGCAGCCTCGGACAGGGTGGAAACACCATATATTTT; CDR3: CASSLGQGGNTIYF
V: TRBV7-2; J: TRBJ2-1; D: -; size: -; DNA: TGTGCCAGCAGCCCTGAACTATTTAGGAATGAGCAGTTCTTC; CDR3: CASSPELFRNEQFF
V: TRBV10-3; J: TRBJ2-7; D: TRBD2; size: -; DNA: TGTGCCACCGCGACTAGCGGGGCATCCTACGAGCAGTACTTC; CDR3: CATATSGASYEQYF
V: TRBV7-9; J: TRBJ1-5; D: -; size: -; DNA: TGTGCCAGCAGCTTAGCTAGCAATCAGCCCCAGCATTTT; CDR3: CASSLASNQPQHF
V: TRBV6-5; J: TRBJ2-2; D: -; size: -; DNA: TGTGCCAGCATTCCTTCGGCGGCTAACACCGGGGAGCTGTTTTTT; CDR3: CASIPSAANTGELFF
V: TRBV30; J: TRBJ1-6; D: TRBD1; size: -; DNA: TGTGCCTGGAGTCGGGGACAGGGACGTTCACCCCTCCACTTT; CDR3: CAWSRGQGRSPLHF
V: TRBV6-5; J: TRBJ2-1; D: -; size: -; DNA: TGTGCCAGCAGTTATATACCGATCGGCAATGAGCAGTTCTTC; CDR3: CASSYIPIGNEQFF
V: TRBV28; J: TRBJ2-1; D: TRBD2; size: -; DNA: TGTGCCAGCACCCTACCGGGCCTAGCGGGTTACAATGAGCAGTTCTTC; CDR3: CASTLPGLAGYNEQFF
V: TRBV3-1/TRBV3-2; J: TRBJ2-5; D: -; size: -; DNA: TGTGCCAGCAGCCAGAACATCCCGGCACGGCAAGAGACCCAGTACTTC; CDR3: CASSQNIPARQETQYF
V: TRBV7-8; J: TRBJ2-5; D: -; size: -; DNA: TGTGCCAGCAGCCGGACAGACGAGACCCAGTACTTC; CDR3: CASSRTDETQYF
V: TRBV30; J: TRBJ1-5; D: -; size: once; DNA: TGTGCCGAACCCGGTATTCAGCCCCAGCATTTT; CDR3: CAEPGIQPQHF
V: TRBV11-2; J: TRBJ2-7; D: TRBD2; size: -; DNA: TGTGCCAGCAGCAGCGGGGAAAGCATCTACGAGCAGTACTTC; CDR3: CASSSGESIYEQYF
V: TRBV5-1; J: TRBJ2-5; D: TRBD1; size: -; DNA: TGCGCCAGCAGCCAGAACAGGGGGAGGGAGACCCAGTACTTC; CDR3: CASSQNRGRETQYF
V: TRBV6-1; J: TRBJ1-6; D: -; size: once; DNA: TGTGCCAGCAGTGAAGCCGGAATTTGGATTTCACCCCTCCACTTT; CDR3: CASSEAGIWISPLHF
V: TRBV12-3/TRBV12-4; J: TRBJ1-2; D: TRBD1; size: -; DNA: TGTGCCAGCAGTTTTCAGGGGGGAAGTGGCTACACCTTC; CDR3: CASSFQGGSGYTF
V: TRBV6-2/TRBV6-3; J: TRBJ1-1; D: -; size: -; DNA: TGTGCCAGCAGTCCACGGGTGGGTAACACTGAAGCTTTCTTT; CDR3: CASSPRVGNTEAFF
V: TRBV19; J: TRBJ1-6; D: TRBD1; size: -; DNA: TGTGCCAGTAGTCCCTCGACAGGGAGGAATTCACCCCTCCACTTT; CDR3: CASSPSTGRNSPLHF
V: TRBV27; J: TRBJ1-5; D: -; size: -; DNA: TGTGCCAGCAGTTTAAGGTGGAGCTCCTGGGATCAGCCCCAGCATTTT; CDR3: CASSLRWSSWDQPQHF
V: TRBV28; J: TRBJ1-2; D: TRBD1; size: -; DNA: TGTGCCAGCAGTTTACAGGACAGGGCCGGGTATGGCTACACCTTC; CDR3: CASSLQDRAGYGYTF